A selection of T cell receptor beta chains follows, all from one sample in a study of chemoradiotherapy in HPV16-positive cancers. The table came from immunoSEQ multiplex PCR; TCRdb's copy has only in-frame clones and leaves some out. Among around 5,400 clones, roughly 90% were seen once, and the ten largest hold less than 2.5%. Here the sequenced sample was blood, taken from a patient who underwent chemoradiotherapy. These receptors were taken from a human donor with HPV-associated anogenital cancer. The CDR3 runs from the conserved cysteine through the conserved F or W.

V gene	J gene	CDR3 protein
TRBV5-1	TRBJ2-5	CASSLAVVGGRETQYF
TRBV14	TRBJ2-1	CASSPHQGTNRNNEQFF
TRBV5-4	TRBJ2-4	CASSLGGANIQYF
TRBV30	TRBJ2-6	CARQGTGANVLTF
TRBV15	TRBJ2-1	CATSSQPGLAREQFF
TRBV7-6	TRBJ1-3	CASSLKGQSGNTIYF
TRBV5-1	TRBJ2-2	CASSFTGTTLNTGELFF
TRBV5-1	TRBJ2-3	CASSLRLAGGTDTQYF
TRBV6-4	TRBJ2-5	CASSAGSGDQETQYF
TRBV27	TRBJ2-7	CASSLSAPSGRRGSYEQYF
TRBV6-1	TRBJ2-7	CASSEIGNSYEQYF
TRBV6-1	TRBJ2-1	CASSVGIEAARFF
TRBV19	TRBJ2-7	CASSLSVLDEQYF
TRBV21-1	TRBJ2-7	CASKGRPGAGGTYYEQYF
TRBV5-1	TRBJ1-1	CASSPGTGANTEAFF